The 3 T cell receptor beta chains presented below share a single source sample, sequenced in a study of T cells in Graves' hyperthyroidism and ophthalmopathy. The CDR3 regions of TCR beta were amplified from RNA transcripts. The HTBI primer set drove a first-round RT-PCR of the TCR CDR3. From the multiplex PCR reads, TCRdb called clonotypes with MiXCR, one entry per CDR3 protein. Of 360,000 or so distinct CDR3 sequences listed, 13% to 15% are singletons. The sequencing input was blood. These receptors all stem from a woman aged 60 to 75 with Graves' ophthalmopathy.

This clonotype was picked up many times. The rearrangement joins TRBV7-9 to TRBJ2-3; 8 nucleotides match TRBD1. The CDR3 sequence is 15 residues long. The ends lost 6 bases at V and 6 bases at J; junction bases unmatched: 11. Germline CDR1 is SEHNR and CDR2 is FQNEAQ (reference sequence). Written as DNA, the CDR3 is TGTGCCAGCAGTCCCGGGACAGGTCTCTGGGATACGCAGTATTTT. Protein: CASSPGTGLWDTQYF.

In this sample, this clonotype turned up many times. The chain carries TRBV18 and TRBJ1-1; the D gene is possibly TRBD1 (5 bases). CDR3 length: 15 residues. Trimming took off 4 bases at V and 0 bases at J, with 12 bases between the two ends. CDR1 is KGHSH, CDR2 LQKENI, per germline. The CDR3 reads CASSRAGQMNTEAFF. As DNA, the CDR3 is TGTGCCAGCTCACGGGCGGGGCAGATGAACACTGAAGCTTTCTTT.

This clonotype was seen a handful of times. This chain connects TRBV7-8 to TRBJ2-1; 9 positions agree with TRBD1. CDR3 length equals 14 residues. Per the germline V gene, CDR1 is SGHVS and CDR2 is FQNEAQ. V shed 3 bases and J 6 bases; nucleotides not matched to a gene: 3. The CDR3 here is CASSFRDRVNEQFF. CDR3 sequence (DNA): TGTGCCAGCAGCTTCCGGGACAGGGTCAATGAGCAGTTCTTC.